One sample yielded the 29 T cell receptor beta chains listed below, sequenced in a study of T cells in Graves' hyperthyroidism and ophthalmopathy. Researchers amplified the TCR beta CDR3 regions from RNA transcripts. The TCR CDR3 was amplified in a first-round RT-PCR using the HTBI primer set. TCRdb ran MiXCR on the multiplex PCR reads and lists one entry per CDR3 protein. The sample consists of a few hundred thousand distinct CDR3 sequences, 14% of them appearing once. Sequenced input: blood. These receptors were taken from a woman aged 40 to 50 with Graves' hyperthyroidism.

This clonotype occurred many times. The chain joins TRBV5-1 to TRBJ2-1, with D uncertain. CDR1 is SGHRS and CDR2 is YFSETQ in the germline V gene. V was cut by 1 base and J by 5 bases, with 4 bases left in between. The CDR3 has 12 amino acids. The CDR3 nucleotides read TGCGCCAGCAGCTTGACGCACAATGAGCAGTTCTTC. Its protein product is CASSLTHNEQFF.

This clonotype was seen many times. For the CDR3, the DNA is TGCAGTGCACACTATCCGGGACAGGGGACCGAGCAGTACTTC. It translates to CSAHYPGQGTEQYF. This sequence joins TRBV20-1 and TRBJ2-7, with 10 nucleotides matching TRBD1. V gave up 6 bases and J gave up 6 bases; unmatched junction bases: 11. Per germline, CDR1 DFQATT and CDR2 SNEGSKA (reference sequence). The CDR3 loop spans 14 amino acids.

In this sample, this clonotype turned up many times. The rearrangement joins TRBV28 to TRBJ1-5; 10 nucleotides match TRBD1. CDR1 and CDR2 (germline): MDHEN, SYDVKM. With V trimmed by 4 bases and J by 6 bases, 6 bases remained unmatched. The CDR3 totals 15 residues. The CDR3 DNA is TGTGCCAGCAGTTCCAGGACAGGGGGTTTTCAGCCCCAGCATTTT. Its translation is CASSSRTGGFQPQHF.

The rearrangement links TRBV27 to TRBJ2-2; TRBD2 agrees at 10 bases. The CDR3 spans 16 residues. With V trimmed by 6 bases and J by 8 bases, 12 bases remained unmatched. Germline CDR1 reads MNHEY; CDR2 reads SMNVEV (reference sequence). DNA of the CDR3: TGTGCCAGCAGGTCGAGCGGGAGGGCCTCTTGGGGGGAGCTGTTTTTT. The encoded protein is CASRSSGRASWGELFF.

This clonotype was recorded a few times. The DNA for the CDR3 is TGTGCCAGCAGCCAAGATCAGAGCTCTGGAAACACCATATATTTT. Translation gives CASSQDQSSGNTIYF. This chain joins TRBV3-1 and TRBJ1-3; no clear D gene. The length of the CDR3 is 15 residues. Trimming removed 0 bases at V and 0 bases at J, with 6 bases between. CDR1 and CDR2 from the germline V gene are LGHDT and YNNKEL (reference sequence).

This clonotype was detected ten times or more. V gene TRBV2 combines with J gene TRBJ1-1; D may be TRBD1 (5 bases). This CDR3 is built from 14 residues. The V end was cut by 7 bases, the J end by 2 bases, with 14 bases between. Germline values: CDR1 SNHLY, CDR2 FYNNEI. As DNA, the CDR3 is TGTGCCAGCACCGTTGGCAGGGATAACACTGAAGCTTTCTTT. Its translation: CASTVGRDNTEAFF.

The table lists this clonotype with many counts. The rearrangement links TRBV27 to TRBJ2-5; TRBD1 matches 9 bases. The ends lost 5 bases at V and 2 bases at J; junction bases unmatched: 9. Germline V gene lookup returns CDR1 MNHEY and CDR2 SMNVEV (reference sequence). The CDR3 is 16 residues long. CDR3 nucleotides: TGTGCCAGCAGTCCAGACTCCGGGACAGGGCAAGAGACCCAGTACTTC. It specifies CASSPDSGTGQETQYF.

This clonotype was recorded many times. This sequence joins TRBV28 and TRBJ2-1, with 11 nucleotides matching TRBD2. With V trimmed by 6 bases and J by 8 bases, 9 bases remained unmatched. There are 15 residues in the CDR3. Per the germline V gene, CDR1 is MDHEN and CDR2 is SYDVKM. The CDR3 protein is CASRIASGRWDEQFF. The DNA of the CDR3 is TGTGCCAGCAGGATAGCTAGCGGGAGGTGGGATGAGCAGTTCTTC.

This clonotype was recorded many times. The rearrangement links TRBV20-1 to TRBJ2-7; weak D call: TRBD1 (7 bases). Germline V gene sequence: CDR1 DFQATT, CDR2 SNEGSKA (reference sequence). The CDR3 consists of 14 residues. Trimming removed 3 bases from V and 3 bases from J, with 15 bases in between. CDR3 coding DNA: TGCAGTGCTAGGGAGGGGGCGAAGGTCTACGAGCAGTACTTC. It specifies CSAREGAKVYEQYF.

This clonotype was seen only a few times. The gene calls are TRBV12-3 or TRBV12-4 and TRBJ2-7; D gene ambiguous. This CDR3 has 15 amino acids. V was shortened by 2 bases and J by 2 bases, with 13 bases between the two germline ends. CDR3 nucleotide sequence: TGTGCCAGCAGTTTAATGTCCTTTGGTACCTACGAGCAGTACTTC. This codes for CASSLMSFGTYEQYF.

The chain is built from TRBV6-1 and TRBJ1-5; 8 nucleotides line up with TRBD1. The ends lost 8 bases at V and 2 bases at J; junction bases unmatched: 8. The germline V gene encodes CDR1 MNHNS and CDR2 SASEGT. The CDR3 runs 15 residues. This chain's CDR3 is CASLAGGGGNQPQHF. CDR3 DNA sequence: TGTGCCAGCCTCGCAGGGGGCGGGGGCAATCAGCCCCAGCATTTT.

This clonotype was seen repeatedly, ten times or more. The CDR3 protein is CASSLAAGGSIEAFF. Here the CDR3 DNA reads TGTGCCAGCAGCTTGGCCGCAGGGGGTAGCATCGAAGCTTTCTTT. The chain links TRBV5-5 to TRBJ1-1; TRBD1 aligns across 7 bases. Trimming took 0 bases from V and 8 from J; bases not matched to a gene: 10. This CDR3 region has 15 residues. The germline CDR1 and CDR2 sequences are SGHKS and YYEKEE (reference sequence). The whole variable domain, remainder taken from reference TRBV5-5 and TRBJ1-1, is DAGVTQSPTHLIKTRGQQVTLRCSPISGHKSVSWYQQVLGQGPQFIFQYYEKEERGRGNFPDRFSARQFPNYSSELNVNALLLGDSALYLCASSLAAGGSIEAFFGQGTRLTVV.

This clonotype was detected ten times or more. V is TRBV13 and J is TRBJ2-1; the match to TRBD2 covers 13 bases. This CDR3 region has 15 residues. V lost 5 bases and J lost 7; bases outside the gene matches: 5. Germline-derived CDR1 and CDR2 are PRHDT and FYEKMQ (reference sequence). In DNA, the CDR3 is TGTGCCAGCAGCGCCGGGACTAGCGGGAATAATGAGCAGTTCTTC. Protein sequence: CASSAGTSGNNEQFF.

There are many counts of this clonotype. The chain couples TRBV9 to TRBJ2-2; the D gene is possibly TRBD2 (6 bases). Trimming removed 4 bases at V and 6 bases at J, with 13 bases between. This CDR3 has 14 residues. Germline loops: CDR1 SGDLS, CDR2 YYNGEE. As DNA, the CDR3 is TGTGCCAGCAGCCCCCGACTAGTTTCCGGGGAGCTGTTTTTT. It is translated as CASSPRLVSGELFF.

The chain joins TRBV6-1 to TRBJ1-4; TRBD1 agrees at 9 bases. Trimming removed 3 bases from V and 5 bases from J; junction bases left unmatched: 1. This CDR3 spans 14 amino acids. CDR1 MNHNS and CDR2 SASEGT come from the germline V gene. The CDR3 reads CASSDGTGNEKLFF. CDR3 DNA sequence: TGTGCCAGCAGTGACGGGACAGGGAATGAAAAACTGTTTTTT.

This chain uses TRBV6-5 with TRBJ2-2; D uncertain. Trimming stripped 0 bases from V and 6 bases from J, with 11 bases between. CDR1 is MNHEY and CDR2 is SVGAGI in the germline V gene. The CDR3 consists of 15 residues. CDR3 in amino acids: CASSYSISGAGELFF. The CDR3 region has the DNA TGTGCCAGCAGTTACTCGATATCTGGGGCCGGGGAGCTGTTTTTT.

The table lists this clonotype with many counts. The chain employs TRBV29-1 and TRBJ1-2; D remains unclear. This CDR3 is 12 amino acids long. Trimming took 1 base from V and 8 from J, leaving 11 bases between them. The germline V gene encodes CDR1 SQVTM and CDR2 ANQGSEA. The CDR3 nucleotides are TGCAGCGTTGAAGCGGGAGGGAGCGGCTACACCTTC. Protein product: CSVEAGGSGYTF.

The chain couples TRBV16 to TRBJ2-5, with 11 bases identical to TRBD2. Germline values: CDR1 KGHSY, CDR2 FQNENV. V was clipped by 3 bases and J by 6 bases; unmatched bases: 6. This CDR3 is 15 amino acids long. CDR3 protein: CASSQIAGGRKTQYF. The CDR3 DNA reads TGTGCCAGCAGCCAGATAGCGGGAGGGAGGAAGACCCAGTACTTC.

The CDR3 DNA is TGCAGCGTTGAAGTTCCTAGCGGGAGGGGGTTTGATCCCGGGGAGCTGTTTTTT. Protein sequence: CSVEVPSGRGFDPGELFF. The chain links TRBV29-1 to TRBJ2-2; TRBD2 matches 12 bases. The germline gives CDR1 SQVTM, CDR2 ANQGSEA. V was pared by 1 base and J by 6 bases, with 12 bases of the junction left unmatched. This CDR3 has 18 residues.

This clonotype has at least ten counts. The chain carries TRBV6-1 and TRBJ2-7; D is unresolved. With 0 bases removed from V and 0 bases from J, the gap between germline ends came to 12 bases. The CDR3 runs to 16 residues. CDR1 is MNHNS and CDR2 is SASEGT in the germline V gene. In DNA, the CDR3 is TGTGCCAGCAGTGAAGCGCTTCTGGAGAGCTCCTACGAGCAGTACTTC. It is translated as CASSEALLESSYEQYF.

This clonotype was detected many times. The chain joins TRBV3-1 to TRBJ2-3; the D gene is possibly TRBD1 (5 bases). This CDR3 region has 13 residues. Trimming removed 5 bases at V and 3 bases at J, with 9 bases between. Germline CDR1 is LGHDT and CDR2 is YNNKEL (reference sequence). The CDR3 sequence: CASSVRQTDTQYF. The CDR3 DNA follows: TGTGCCAGCAGCGTGAGACAGACAGATACGCAGTATTTT.

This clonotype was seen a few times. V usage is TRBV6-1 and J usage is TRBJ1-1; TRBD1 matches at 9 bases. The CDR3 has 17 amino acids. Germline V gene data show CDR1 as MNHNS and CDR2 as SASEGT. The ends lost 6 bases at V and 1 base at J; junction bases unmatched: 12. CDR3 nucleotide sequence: TGTGCCAGCAGGGGGACAGGGAAGTTTTCGGGGAACACTGAAGCTTTCTTT. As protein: CASRGTGKFSGNTEAFF.

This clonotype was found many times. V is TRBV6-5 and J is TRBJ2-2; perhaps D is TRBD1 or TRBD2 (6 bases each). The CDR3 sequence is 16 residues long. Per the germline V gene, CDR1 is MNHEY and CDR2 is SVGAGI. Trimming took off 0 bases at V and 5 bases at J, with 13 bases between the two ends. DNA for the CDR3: TGTGCCAGCAGTTACTCGATGGACAGCGGGACCGGGGAGCTGTTTTTT. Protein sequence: CASSYSMDSGTGELFF.

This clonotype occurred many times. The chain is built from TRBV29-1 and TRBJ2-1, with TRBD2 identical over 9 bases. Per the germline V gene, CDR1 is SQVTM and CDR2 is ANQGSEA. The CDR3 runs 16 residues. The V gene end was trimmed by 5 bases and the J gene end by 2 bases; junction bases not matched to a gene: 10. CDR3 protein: CSVFSAGGSTYNEQFF. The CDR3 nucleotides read TGCAGCGTTTTCTCGGCGGGAGGGTCAACCTACAATGAGCAGTTCTTC.

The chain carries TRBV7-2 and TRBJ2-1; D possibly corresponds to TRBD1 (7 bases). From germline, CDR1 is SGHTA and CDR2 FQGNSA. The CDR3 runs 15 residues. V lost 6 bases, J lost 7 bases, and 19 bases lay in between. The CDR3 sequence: CASSAQGGIGNEQFF. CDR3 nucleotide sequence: TGTGCCAGCAGTGCCCAGGGGGGAATAGGGAATGAGCAGTTCTTC.

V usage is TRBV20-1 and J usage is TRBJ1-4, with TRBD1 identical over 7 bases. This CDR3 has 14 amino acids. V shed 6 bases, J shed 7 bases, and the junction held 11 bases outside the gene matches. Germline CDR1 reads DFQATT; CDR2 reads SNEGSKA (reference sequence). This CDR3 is CSAAIGGGGEKLFF. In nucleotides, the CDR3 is TGCAGTGCAGCGATAGGGGGCGGAGGTGAAAAACTGTTTTTT.

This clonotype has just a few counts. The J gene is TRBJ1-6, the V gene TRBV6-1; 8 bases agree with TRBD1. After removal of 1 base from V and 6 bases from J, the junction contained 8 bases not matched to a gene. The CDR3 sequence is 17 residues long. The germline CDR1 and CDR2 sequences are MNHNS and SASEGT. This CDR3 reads CASSEGPTGVFNSPLHF. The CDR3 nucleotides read TGTGCCAGCAGTGAAGGACCGACAGGGGTCTTTAATTCACCCCTCCACTTT.

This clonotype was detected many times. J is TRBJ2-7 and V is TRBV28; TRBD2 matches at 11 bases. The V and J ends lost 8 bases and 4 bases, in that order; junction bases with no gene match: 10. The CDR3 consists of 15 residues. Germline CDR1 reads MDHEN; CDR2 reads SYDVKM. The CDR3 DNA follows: TGTGCCAGCTGCCTGACTAGCGGGACCGGGTACGAGCAGTACTTC. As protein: CASCLTSGTGYEQYF. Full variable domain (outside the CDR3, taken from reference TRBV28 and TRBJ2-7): DVKVTQSSRYLVKRTGEKVFLECVQDMDHENMFWYRQDPGLGLRLIYFSYDVKMKEKGDIPEGYSVSREKKERFSLILESASTNQTSMYLCASCLTSGTGYEQYFGPGTRLTVT.

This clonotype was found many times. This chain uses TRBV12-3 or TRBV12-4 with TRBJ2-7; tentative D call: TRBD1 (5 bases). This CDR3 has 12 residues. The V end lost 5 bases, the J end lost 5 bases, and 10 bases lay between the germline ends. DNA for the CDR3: TGTGCCAGCAGTCCCTCAGGGCACGAGCAGTACTTC. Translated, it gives CASSPSGHEQYF.